A selection of T cell receptor beta chains follows, all from one sample in a study of CD8 T cells in Susac syndrome. TCRdb independently ran MiXCR on the immunoSEQ multiplex PCR reads; one entry per CDR3 protein. The table lists 150,000 or so distinct CDR3 sequences, about 94% of them singletons, with roughly 0.2% in the top ten. Sequenced: CD8+ T cells from PBMCs. Source of these receptors: a human donor with multiple sclerosis. Both conserved end residues are part of each CDR3. The D gene is left open where the match is weak. Not every row has a clone size; where given, it reads once, few, many or a size class.

V gene	D gene	J gene	clone size	CDR3 protein	CDR3 DNA
TRBV5-1	TRBD2	TRBJ2-7	-	CASSPSFERGETYEQYF	TGCGCCAGCAGCCCATCCTTCGAGCGGGGGGAGACCTACGAGCAGTACTTC
TRBV10-3	-	TRBJ2-7	-	CAISDFTGSVVDEQYF	TGTGCCATCAGTGACTTCACAGGGTCAGTCGTGGACGAGCAGTACTTC
TRBV15	-	TRBJ1-4	-	CATSRDSGYNEKLFF	TGTGCCACCAGCAGAGATTCGGGCTACAATGAAAAACTGTTTTTT
TRBV5-1	-	TRBJ1-5	-	CASSLLPTGSNQPQHF	TGCGCCAGCAGCTTGCTCCCGACAGGTAGCAATCAGCCCCAGCATTTT
TRBV5-1	TRBD2	TRBJ2-3	-	CASSWGLAGGTATDTQYF	TGCGCCAGCAGCTGGGGACTAGCGGGGGGTACCGCCACAGATACGCAGTATTTT
TRBV7-9	-	TRBJ2-3	-	CAGHSTDTQYF	TGTGCCGGGCATAGCACAGATACGCAGTATTTT
TRBV2	-	TRBJ1-2	-	CASTLGGRNYGYTF	TGTGCCAGCACCTTGGGGGGGCGCAACTATGGCTACACCTTC
TRBV29-1	-	TRBJ1-2	-	CSVEDFEQGNGYTF	TGCAGCGTTGAAGATTTTGAACAGGGAAATGGCTACACCTTC
TRBV11-3	TRBD1	TRBJ2-1	once	CASSLAGTGVYNEQFF	TGTGCCAGCAGCTTAGCCGGGACAGGGGTTTACAATGAGCAGTTCTTC
TRBV5-1	TRBD1	TRBJ1-1	-	CASSSLDRGPAFF	TGCGCCAGCAGTTCCTTGGACAGGGGGCCAGCTTTCTTT
TRBV3-1	-	TRBJ2-1	-	CASSQDRASYNEQFF	TGTGCCAGCAGCCAAGATAGGGCCAGTTACAATGAGCAGTTCTTC
TRBV7-3	TRBD2	TRBJ2-1	-	CASSPRLAGGPYNEQFF	TGTGCCAGCAGCCCCAGACTAGCGGGGGGCCCGTACAATGAGCAGTTCTTC
TRBV20-1	TRBD1	TRBJ2-7	-	CSARVQGNPYEQYF	TGCAGTGCTAGAGTACAGGGGAACCCCTACGAGCAGTACTTC
TRBV3-1	TRBD1	TRBJ1-6	-	CASSQGQGSNSPLHF	TGTGCCAGCAGCCAAGGACAGGGAAGTAATTCACCCCTCCACTTT
TRBV9	-	TRBJ1-1	-	CASSVGRGMAEAFF	TGTGCCAGCAGCGTAGGCAGGGGCATGGCGGAAGCTTTCTTT
TRBV27	-	TRBJ2-3	-	CASSLGWADTQYF	TGTGCCAGCAGTTTAGGATGGGCAGATACGCAGTATTTT
TRBV9	-	TRBJ2-3	-	CASSGRDGLILSDTQYF	TGTGCCAGCAGCGGACGGGACGGACTCATTCTTTCAGATACGCAGTATTTT
TRBV19	TRBD1	TRBJ2-7	-	CASSAPGTVNYEQYF	TGTGCCAGTAGCGCTCCCGGGACAGTAAACTACGAGCAGTACTTC
TRBV28	-	TRBJ2-5	-	CASNPGRLHQETQYF	TGTGCCAGCAACCCAGGGCGACTCCACCAAGAGACCCAGTACTTC
TRBV18	-	TRBJ1-2	-	CASSPLQGFYGYTF	TGTGCCAGCTCACCACTACAGGGCTTCTATGGCTACACCTTC
TRBV6-5	-	TRBJ1-2	-	CASRPRGNYGYTF	TGTGCCAGCAGGCCTCGGGGAAACTATGGCTACACCTTC
TRBV7-9	-	TRBJ2-7	-	CASSLSRGQGGEQYF	TGTGCCAGCAGCTTGTCCCGGGGACAAGGTGGGGAGCAGTACTTC
TRBV27	-	TRBJ1-5	-	CASSLSVGGQPQHF	TGTGCCAGCAGTTTATCGGTGGGAGGGCAGCCCCAGCATTTT
TRBV24-1	TRBD1	TRBJ2-1	-	CATAGTGGLNEQFF	TGTGCCACCGCCGGGACAGGGGGCCTCAATGAGCAGTTCTTC